One sample yielded the 28 T cell receptor beta chains listed below, sequenced in a study of blood T cell repertoires in COVID-19. TCRdb's table, derived via immunoSEQ multiplex PCR, lists solely in-frame clones and lacks some. The sample shows almost 300,000 clones, around 87% of them seen only once. Sequencing used peripheral blood. The receptors here all came from a man between 65 and 85 years old with acute or convalescent COVID-19.

This chain uses TRBV6-5 with TRBJ2-1; 10 positions agree with TRBD1. V was clipped by 2 bases and J by 8 bases; unmatched bases: 6. Germline lookup yields CDR1 MNHEY and CDR2 SVGAGI. The CDR3 consists of 15 residues. The CDR3 DNA sequence: TGTGCCAGCAGTTACACCGGGACAGGGGTTGATGAGCAGTTCTTC. Its translation is CASSYTGTGVDEQFF.

The CDR3 sequence is CAISEGQGSNQPQHF. The CDR3 DNA reads TGTGCCATCAGTGAGGGACAGGGGAGCAATCAGCCCCAGCATTTT. The chain has TRBV10-3 and TRBJ1-5; 9 bases line up with TRBD1. The CDR3 is 15 residues long. CDR1 ENHRY and CDR2 SYGVKD come from the germline V gene. The J segment lost 1 base and the V segment lost 2 bases, leaving 0 bases of the junction unmatched.

As regards this clone: This specimen includes other DNA sequences encoding the same CDR3. The chain employs TRBV30 and TRBJ1-3; D gene ambiguous. This CDR3 has 12 residues. Looked up from germline, CDR1 is GTSNPN and CDR2 is SVGIG (reference sequence). The germline V and J ends were trimmed by 0 bases and 4 bases, with 4 bases remaining between them. The CDR3 protein is CAWSVLGNTIYF. The CDR3 bases are TGTGCCTGGAGTGTACTCGGAAACACCATATATTTT.

The chain recombines TRBV19 with TRBJ2-5, with 10 nucleotides matching TRBD2. Looked up from germline, CDR1 is LNHDA and CDR2 is SQIVND (reference sequence). The CDR3 contains 15 residues. With V trimmed by 5 bases and J by 5 bases, 8 bases remained unmatched. The CDR3, as DNA: TGTGCCAGTAGTCGGAGCGGGAGGGGCGACGAGACCCAGTACTTC. Translation: CASSRSGRGDETQYF.

This chain uses TRBV5-4 with TRBJ2-3; D is unresolved. The CDR3 extends over 13 amino acids. Trimming took 4 bases from V and 0 from J, leaving 6 bases between them. Germline V gene data show CDR1 as SGHNT and CDR2 as YYREEE (reference sequence). The CDR3 sequence: CASSVTSTDTQYF. The CDR3 nucleotides are TGTGCCAGCAGCGTTACTAGCACAGATACGCAGTATTTT.

The CDR3 reads CASSEYGVIAASTDTQYF. CDR3 nucleotides: TGTGCCAGCAGTGAATACGGTGTCATAGCGGCTAGCACAGATACGCAGTATTTT. The chain recombines TRBV6-1 with TRBJ2-3; TRBD2 is a possible D gene (6 bases). The V gene's germline CDR1 is MNHNS and CDR2 SASEGT. This CDR3 spans 18 amino acids. The V end was cut by 2 bases, the J end by 0 bases, with 18 bases between.

There are a few counts of this clone. The chain couples TRBV7-2 to TRBJ1-2; no clear D gene. CDR3 size: 12 residues. The V and J ends lost 7 bases and 7 bases respectively, with 13 bases between them. Germline CDR1 reads SGHTA; CDR2 reads FQGNSA. The CDR3 loop reads CASTATLGGYTF. CDR3 in DNA: TGTGCCAGCACCGCCACCCTCGGTGGCTACACCTTC.

This sequence joins TRBV2 and TRBJ2-3; 9 positions match TRBD2. The CDR3 has 14 residues. V shed 7 bases and J 4 bases; nucleotides not matched to a gene: 6. Germline CDR1 is SNHLY and CDR2 is FYNNEI. CDR3 region: CASIGGGAADTQYF. The CDR3 bases are TGTGCCAGCATAGGCGGGGGGGCCGCAGATACGCAGTATTTT. The whole variable domain, filled in from reference TRBV2 and TRBJ2-3, reads EPEVTQTPSHQVTQMGQEVILRCVPISNHLYFYWYRQILGQKVEFLVSFYNNEISEKSEIFDDQFSVERPDGSNFTLKIRSTKLEDSAMYFCASIGGGAADTQYFGPGTRLTVL.

The CDR3 sequence is CASSFVLNQETQYF. The DNA of the CDR3 is TGTGCCAGCAGCTTTGTCCTAAACCAAGAGACCCAGTACTTC. V gene TRBV5-8 combines with J gene TRBJ2-5; D uncertain. CDR1 is SGHTS, CDR2 YDEGEE, per germline. The V gene lost 2 bases and the J gene lost 0 bases, with 8 bases spanning the gap. This CDR3 region has 14 residues. Using reference TRBV5-8 and TRBJ2-5 for the parts outside the CDR3, the full variable domain is EAGVTQSPTHLIKTRGQQATLRCSPISGHTSVYWYQQALGLGLQFLLWYDEGEERNRGNFPPRFSGRQFPNYSSELNVNALELEDSALYLCASSFVLNQETQYFGPGTRLLVL.

The CDR3 loop is CASSQEPHSRGYTF. For the CDR3, the DNA is TGTGCCAGCAGCCAAGAGCCACACTCGAGGGGCTACACCTTC. The V gene is TRBV3-1 (or the pseudogene TRBV3-2), the J gene TRBJ1-2; D unclear. Trimming took 0 bases from V and 8 from J, leaving 13 bases between them. The CDR3 is made up of 14 amino acids. Looked up from germline, CDR1 is LGHDT and CDR2 is YNNKEL (reference sequence).

This chain links TRBV7-2 with TRBJ2-1; the match to TRBD1 covers 9 bases. CDR1 and CDR2 (germline): SGHTA, FQGNSA. Trimming took 1 base from V and 8 from J; bases not matched to a gene: 12. The CDR3 extends over 17 amino acids. CDR3 nucleotides: TGTGCCAGCAGCTTAGGACTTCTAGGGACAGGGCTAGATGAGCAGTTCTTC. Amino acids: CASSLGLLGTGLDEQFF.

The J gene is TRBJ2-7, the V gene TRBV5-5; 8 nucleotides agree with TRBD2. V lost 0 bases, J lost 3 bases, and 8 bases stayed unmatched. The CDR3 consists of 16 residues. The V gene's germline CDR1 is SGHKS and CDR2 YYEKEE (reference sequence). The CDR3 loop is CASSLGVSGTNYEQYF. CDR3 DNA sequence: TGTGCCAGCAGCTTGGGTGTTAGCGGGACAAACTACGAGCAGTACTTC. The complete variable domain, with remaining parts taken from reference TRBV5-5 and TRBJ2-7, reads DAGVTQSPTHLIKTRGQQVTLRCSPISGHKSVSWYQQVLGQGPQFIFQYYEKEERGRGNFPDRFSARQFPNYSSELNVNALLLGDSALYLCASSLGVSGTNYEQYFGPGTRLTVT.

The rearrangement uses TRBV15 and TRBJ2-2; 7 nucleotides match TRBD2. Per the germline V gene, CDR1 is LNHNV and CDR2 is YYDKDF (reference sequence). V shed 4 bases, J shed 5 bases, and the junction held 7 bases outside the gene matches. The CDR3 is 15 residues long. The chain's CDR3 is CATSKVGGRTGELFF. CDR3 bases: TGTGCCACCAGCAAGGTCGGGGGGAGGACCGGGGAGCTGTTTTTT. Combining the CDR3 with reference TRBV15 and TRBJ2-2 gives the whole variable domain DAMVIQNPRYQVTQFGKPVTLSCSQTLNHNVMYWYQQKSSQAPKLLFHYYDKDFNNEADTPDNFQSRRPNTSFCFLDIRSPGLGDTAMYLCATSKVGGRTGELFFGEGSRLTVL.

J is TRBJ2-5 and V is TRBV4-2; 11 bases fit TRBD2. V lost 8 bases, J lost 5 bases, and 13 bases stayed unmatched. Germline V gene sequence: CDR1 LGHNA, CDR2 YNFKEQ. This CDR3 is 16 amino acids long. The CDR3 sequence: CASRRSSGGSRETQYF. CDR3 nucleotides: TGTGCCAGCCGCCGTTCTAGCGGGGGGTCGCGGGAGACCCAGTACTTC.

The count of this clone is one. The V and J genes are TRBV9 and TRBJ1-4; D is unresolved. The CDR3 covers 15 residues. The germline gives CDR1 SGDLS, CDR2 YYNGEE. The ends were cut back, 0 bases at V and 7 bases at J, with 13 bases in the middle. CDR3: CASSVGSTFSEKLFF. The DNA for the CDR3 is TGTGCCAGCAGCGTAGGGTCAACCTTCAGTGAAAAACTGTTTTTT.

The rearrangement uses TRBV28 and TRBJ1-2; maybe TRBD1 (5 bases). Germline CDR1 and CDR2: MDHEN and SYDVKM. V lost 6 bases and J 6 bases, leaving 23 bases between the germline ends. The CDR3 extends over 16 amino acids. For the CDR3, the DNA is TGTGCCAGCAGCCGAAGACGGGAGGGGCTAACTAATGGCTACACCTTC. This translates into CASSRRREGLTNGYTF.

This clone came up a few times. V gene TRBV28 combines with J gene TRBJ1-1; the match to TRBD1 covers 7 bases. The CDR3 length is 14 residues. From germline, CDR1 is MDHEN and CDR2 SYDVKM. Losses at the gene ends were 3 bases for V and 4 bases for J; bases not matched to a gene: 5. CDR3 nucleotides: TGTGCCAGCAGTTTCTTGGGACAGACCACTGAAGCTTTCTTT. Translated, it gives CASSFLGQTTEAFF.

The CDR3 sequence is CASSLARGGGLTGELFF. The DNA for the CDR3 is TGCGCCAGCAGCTTGGCCCGTGGAGGGGGCCTAACCGGGGAGCTGTTTTTT. The rearrangement joins TRBV5-1 to TRBJ2-2; possibly TRBD1 for D (7 bases). Deletions cut 0 bases from V and 5 bases from J, with 17 bases between. Germline lookup yields CDR1 SGHRS and CDR2 YFSETQ. This CDR3 is 17 amino acids long. Variable domain in full (rest from reference TRBV5-1 and TRBJ2-2): KAGVTQTPRYLIKTRGQQVTLSCSPISGHRSVSWYQQTPGQGLQFLFEYFSETQRNKGNFPGRFSGRQFSNSRSEMNVSTLELGDSALYLCASSLARGGGLTGELFFGEGSRLTVL.

V is TRBV7-2 and J is TRBJ1-2; D is uncertain. CDR1 is SGHTA, CDR2 FQGNSA, per germline. CDR3 length equals 12 residues. V was trimmed by 5 bases and J by 4 bases, leaving 8 bases between them. As DNA, the CDR3 is TGTGCCAGCAGCCCTACGCCCTATGGCTACACCTTC. Its translation: CASSPTPYGYTF. The whole variable domain, filled in from reference TRBV7-2 and TRBJ1-2, reads GAGVSQSPSNKVTEKGKDVELRCDPISGHTALYWYRQSLGQGLEFLIYFQGNSAPDKSGLPSDRFSAERTGGSVSTLTIQRTQQEDSAVYLCASSPTPYGYTFGSGTRLTVV.

V usage is TRBV3-1 (or the pseudogene TRBV3-2) and J usage is TRBJ1-1; D is unresolved. V was pared by 5 bases and J by 7 bases, with 8 bases between. CDR3 size: 11 residues. Germline V gene lookup returns CDR1 LGHDT and CDR2 YNNKEL (reference sequence). The CDR3 region is CASSMPGEAFF. The CDR3 nucleotides are TGTGCCAGCAGCATGCCCGGTGAAGCTTTCTTT.

This sequence joins TRBV18 and TRBJ1-4; D not resolved. Germline V gives CDR1 KGHSH, CDR2 LQKENI. Trimming shortened V by 3 bases and J by 4 bases, and 15 bases separated the two germline ends. The length of the CDR3 is 16 residues. CDR3 amino acids: CASSPTAIGGNEKLFF. The CDR3 DNA reads TGTGCCAGCTCACCCACGGCAATCGGCGGTAATGAAAAACTGTTTTTT.

CDR3 DNA sequence: TGTGCCAGCAGTCGCCCTCGGGACAGGGGCTTTTCCGACTATGGCTACACCTTC. Its protein is CASSRPRDRGFSDYGYTF. This sequence joins TRBV6-2 or TRBV6-3 and TRBJ1-2; 10 nucleotides match TRBD1. Losses at the gene ends were 5 bases for V and 3 bases for J; bases not matched to a gene: 15. The CDR3 runs 18 residues. CDR1 MNHEY and CDR2 SVGEGT come from the germline V gene.

The V and J genes are TRBV11-2 and TRBJ2-7; tentatively, D is TRBD2 (5 bases). The CDR3 sequence is 15 residues long. Trimming shortened V by 1 base and J by 4 bases, and 14 bases separated the two germline ends. Germline V gene lookup returns CDR1 SGHAT and CDR2 FQNNGV. Written as DNA, the CDR3 is TGTGCCAGCAGCTTAGGGTTTTGGGAGAAATACGAGCAGTACTTC. The encoded protein is CASSLGFWEKYEQYF. The full variable domain, rest sourced from reference TRBV11-2 and TRBJ2-7, is EAGVAQSPRYKIIEKRQSVAFWCNPISGHATLYWYQQILGQGPKLLIQFQNNGVVDDSQLPKDRFSAERLKGVDSTLKIQPAKLEDSAVYLCASSLGFWEKYEQYFGPGTRLTVT.

The V and J genes are TRBV6-5 and TRBJ1-4; a possible D gene is TRBD1 (5 bases). Germline loops: CDR1 MNHEY, CDR2 SVGAGI. Trimming stripped 7 bases from V and 4 bases from J, with 13 bases between. The CDR3 spans 14 residues. The CDR3 DNA reads TGTGCCAGCACAAGGGCAGGGCATAATGAAAAACTGTTTTTT. This encodes CASTRAGHNEKLFF.

The V call is TRBV18, the J call TRBJ1-6; unclear D gene. The V gene lost 7 bases and the J gene lost 6 bases, with 10 bases spanning the gap. CDR1 KGHSH and CDR2 LQKENI come from the germline V gene. This CDR3 has 13 residues. CDR3 nucleotides: TGTGCCAGCTACGGGAATATTAATTCACCCCTCCACTTT. Amino acids: CASYGNINSPLHF.

The gene calls are TRBV28 and TRBJ1-1; 12 bases align to TRBD1. Germline assignment: CDR1 MDHEN and CDR2 SYDVKM. The CDR3 contains 16 residues. Unmatched junction bases numbered 9, after V lost 6 bases and J lost 4 bases. The CDR3 nucleotides are TGTGCCAGCAGGGCCGGGACAGGGGGCCGGGGCACTGAAGCTTTCTTT. This gives the protein CASRAGTGGRGTEAFF.

This clone was detected only once. The chain combines TRBV7-2 with TRBJ2-1; TRBD2 matches 8 bases. The CDR3 has 14 amino acids. CDR1 is SGHTA and CDR2 is FQGNSA in the germline V gene. V lost 5 bases, J lost 6 bases, and 6 bases stayed unmatched. The CDR3 DNA reads TGTGCCAGCAGCGTCTTTAGCGGGGCCAATGAGCAGTTCTTC. It translates to CASSVFSGANEQFF.

The CDR3 protein is CASSYQGENSPLHF. The CDR3 nucleotides are TGTGCCAGCAGTTATCAGGGGGAAAATTCACCCCTCCACTTT. V is TRBV27 and J is TRBJ1-6, with 7 bases identical to TRBD1. The CDR3 length is 14 residues. Germline trimming cut 4 bases from V and 7 bases from J; bases unmatched to any gene: 4. Looked up from germline, CDR1 is MNHEY and CDR2 is SMNVEV (reference sequence).